This T cell receptor beta chain was sequenced in a study of CD8+CD57+ T cells in acquired aplastic anemia. On the study more broadly: The study obtained an average of around 3.4 ug of DNA from sorted CD4+ and CD8+ cells.

According to the study, genomic DNA was the template for TCR beta VDJ and CDR3 profiling. Using its own MiXCR run on the reads, TCRdb lists one record per CDR3 protein. The profile covers about 220,000 distinct CDR3 sequences, with roughly 33% appearing a single time and 1.1% taken by the ten largest. Notes on this clonotype: Its target is not known. A read error is possible here, since a much larger clone lies one base away.

Study outcomes and limitations: It was found that more than 25 CD8+ CDR3 sequences were shared between patients and controls.

The TCR originated in a human donor in good health, serving as a control. The specimen sequenced was sorted CD4+, CD8+, or CD8+CD57+ T cells (not recorded which) from PBMCs.

CDR3 DNA: TGTGCCAGCGAGAAAGGGGCTGGAAACACCATATATTTT. Its translation is CASEKGAGNTIYF. The chain links TRBV12-3 or TRBV12-4 to TRBJ1-3; D is perhaps TRBD1 (5 bases). Trimming pared 8 bases from V and 2 bases from J, leaving 10 bases between. CDR3 size: 13 residues.